The TCR beta chain under discussion was sequenced for a study of blood T cell repertoires in COVID-19. Study summary: The origin of the acute and convalescent COVID-19 samples was the United States, Italy and Spain. PBMCs, B-cell-depleted T cells, or T cells provided the cDNA or gDNA that made up the material.

In the original workflow: Estimates of nucleated cell counts were drawn from the amplification of reference gene primers. The assay was immunoSEQ multiplex PCR, and TCRdb's table has in-frame clones only and misses some. The V and J calls and clone size come from that table; D and trimming were worked out from the DNA. The sample consists of 250,000 to 300,000 clones, about 76% of them appearing once. The V gene end was trimmed by 3 bases and the J gene end by 3 bases; junction bases not matched to a gene: 10. The germline V gene encodes CDR1 SGHTA and CDR2 FQGNSA. CDR3 length: 17 residues. The sequence derives from a woman aged 60 to 75 with active or convalescent COVID-19. The rearrangement joins TRBV7-2 to TRBJ2-7; 11 bases map to TRBD1. Source material: peripheral blood. Written as DNA, the CDR3 is TGTGCCAGCAGCTTTGTGGCCGGGACAGGGGGGGGCTACGAGCAGTACTTC. Translated, it gives CASSFVAGTGGGYEQYF.